This entry lists 21 T cell receptor beta chains sequenced from one sample in a study of T cell responses to AZD1222 COVID-19 vaccine. Only in-frame clones appear in the TCRdb table, and some are missing; sequencing was by immunoSEQ multiplex PCR. The sample records about 120,000 clones, roughly nine tenths being singletons. Sequences were derived from peripheral blood, sampled 28 days after the second AZD1222 dose. Receptors were obtained from an adult who received the AZD1222 COVID-19 vaccine.

The chain has TRBV5-5 and TRBJ1-1; weak D call: TRBD1 (5 bases). The CDR3 covers 15 residues. V gave up 2 bases and J gave up 4 bases, with 15 bases separating them. Germline CDR1 and CDR2: SGHKS and YYEKEE (reference sequence). The CDR3 nucleotides read TGTGCCAGCAGCTTAAAACAGGAGTGGCGCACTGAAGCTTTCTTT. This encodes CASSLKQEWRTEAFF.

The rearrangement links TRBV27 to TRBJ1-5; no clear D. In germline, CDR1 is MNHEY, CDR2 SMNVEV (reference sequence). The V end was cut by 4 bases, the J end by 0 bases, with 7 bases between. There are 14 residues in the CDR3. The CDR3 DNA reads TGTGCCAGCAGTTCTGGTTATAGCAATCAGCCCCAGCATTTT. Translated, it gives CASSSGYSNQPQHF.

The chain is built from TRBV19 and TRBJ2-2; 8 bases are a match to TRBD1. After removal of 10 bases from V and 5 bases from J, the junction contained 6 bases not matched to a gene. CDR1 LNHDA and CDR2 SQIVND come from the germline V gene (reference sequence). CDR3 size: 13 residues. This chain's CDR3 is CAIRQGYTGELFF. In nucleotides, the CDR3 is TGTGCCATTCGACAGGGGTATACCGGGGAGCTGTTTTTT.

J is TRBJ2-3 and V is TRBV10-1; TRBD2 aligns across 7 bases. V lost 8 bases and J lost 1; bases outside the gene matches: 3. Germline V gene data show CDR1 as WNHNN and CDR2 as SYGVQD (reference sequence). The CDR3 extends over 13 amino acids. In nucleotides, the CDR3 is TGCGCCAGCCAGCTAGCGGGCACAGATACGCAGTATTTT. Its translation is CASQLAGTDTQYF.

V and J are TRBV6-5 and TRBJ1-5; 10 bases map to TRBD1. Trimming took 5 bases from V and 2 from J; bases not matched to a gene: 3. CDR1 MNHEY and CDR2 SVGAGI come from the germline V gene. CDR3 length: 15 residues. The CDR3 DNA reads TGTGCCAGCAGTCCCGGGACAGGGGGCAATCAGCCCCAGCATTTT. It specifies CASSPGTGGNQPQHF.

This clone was seen a single time. The chain uses TRBV7-2 and TRBJ1-5; 7 nucleotides match TRBD1. With 4 bases clipped from V and 0 bases from J, the junction kept 6 bases outside the gene matches. Per germline, CDR1 SGHTA and CDR2 FQGNSA. The CDR3 is 16 amino acids. As DNA, the CDR3 is TGTGCCAGCAGCTCCTGGACAGGAACTAGCAATCAGCCCCAGCATTTT. Translating gives CASSSWTGTSNQPQHF.

The chain combines TRBV30 with TRBJ1-1; 8 bases agree with TRBD1. CDR3 length equals 13 residues. The trim removed 5 bases at V and 10 bases at J, leaving 12 bases unmatched. Germline CDR1 GTSNPN, CDR2 SVGIG (reference sequence). For the CDR3, the DNA is TGTGCCTGGGGACTTAGAAACAGGGGGTTAGCTTTCTTT. This translates into CAWGLRNRGLAFF.

J is TRBJ2-5 and V is TRBV6-6; D uncertain. The germline V and J ends were trimmed by 5 bases and 6 bases, with 7 bases remaining between them. Germline lookup yields CDR1 MNHNY and CDR2 SVGAGI (reference sequence). The CDR3 contains 11 residues. CDR3 DNA sequence: TGTGCCAGCAGTACTGGTAAGACCCAGTACTTC. This sequence encodes CASSTGKTQYF.

The chain links TRBV6-1 to TRBJ2-2; 8 bases are a match to TRBD1. Trimming took 3 bases from V and 5 from J; bases not matched to a gene: 8. The germline CDR1 and CDR2 sequences are MNHNS and SASEGT. The CDR3 spans 16 residues. CDR3 sequence: CASSEPGGAWTGELFF. Here the CDR3 DNA reads TGTGCCAGCAGTGAGCCAGGGGGCGCGTGGACCGGGGAGCTGTTTTTT.

Details on this clone: Other DNA sequences in the sample encode the same CDR3. CDR3 coding DNA: TGCGCCAGCAGTCCCTCCTACGAGCAGTACTTC. This translates into CASSPSYEQYF. This chain links TRBV10-2 with TRBJ2-7, with no clear D. This CDR3 spans 11 amino acids. Trimming shortened V by 5 bases and J by 0 bases, and 2 bases separated the two germline ends. Per the germline V gene, CDR1 is WSHSY and CDR2 is SAAADI.

The V call is TRBV3-1 (or the pseudogene TRBV3-2), the J call TRBJ1-4; D is perhaps TRBD1 (5 bases). Germline V gene data show CDR1 as LGHDT and CDR2 as YNNKEL (reference sequence). Trimming removed 2 bases at V and 5 bases at J, with 9 bases between. The CDR3 loop spans 14 amino acids. The CDR3 loop reads CASSQRTINEKLFF. CDR3 nucleotides: TGTGCCAGCAGCCAAAGGACAATCAATGAAAAACTGTTTTTT.

The rearrangement links TRBV28 to TRBJ1-2; no clear D. The V end was cut by 2 bases, the J end by 8 bases, with 9 bases between. This CDR3 contains 12 residues. Germline V gene lookup returns CDR1 MDHEN and CDR2 SYDVKM. The CDR3 nucleotides are TGTGCCAGCAGTTTAGCACTGGAAGGCTACACCTTC. It codes for CASSLALEGYTF.

This clone was counted between two and nine times. The chain recombines TRBV18 with TRBJ1-2; the D is unclear. Trimming shortened V by 6 bases and J by 6 bases, and 14 bases separated the two germline ends. There are 13 residues in the CDR3. Germline-derived CDR1 and CDR2 are KGHSH and LQKENI. The CDR3 loop reads CASSPTKINGYTF. As DNA, the CDR3 is TGTGCCAGCTCGCCAACAAAGATTAATGGCTACACCTTC. Drawing the rest from reference TRBV18 and TRBJ1-2, the complete variable domain is NAGVMQNPRHLVRRRGQEARLRCSPMKGHSHVYWYRQLPEEGLKFMVYLQKENIIDESGMPKERFSAEFPKEGPSILRIQQVVRGDSAAYFCASSPTKINGYTFGSGTRLTVV.

The rearrangement links TRBV19 to TRBJ1-5; TRBD1 is a possible D gene (5 bases). Germline CDR1 LNHDA, CDR2 SQIVND (reference sequence). V was cut by 7 bases and J by 5 bases, with 9 bases left in between. The CDR3 consists of 12 residues. The DNA of the CDR3 is TGTGCCAGTAAAACAGGATATCAGCCCCAGCATTTT. Translated: CASKTGYQPQHF. The full variable domain, its missing parts supplied by reference TRBV19 and TRBJ1-5, is DGGITQSPKYLFRKEGQNVTLSCEQNLNHDAMYWYRQDPGQGLRLIYYSQIVNDFQKGDIAEGYSVSREKKESFPLTVTSAQKNPTAFYLCASKTGYQPQHFGDGTRLSIL.

V is TRBV2 and J is TRBJ1-4; the D is unclear. This CDR3 comprises 15 residues. V lost 6 bases to trimming and J lost 7 bases, with 18 bases between them. Germline-derived CDR1 and CDR2 are SNHLY and FYNNEI. CDR3 protein: CASRPAHNLFEKLFF. The CDR3 DNA reads TGTGCCAGCAGGCCGGCGCACAACCTCTTTGAAAAACTGTTTTTT.

The chain recombines TRBV11-2 with TRBJ2-7, with TRBD1 as a possible D gene (6 bases). With 2 bases removed from V and 1 base from J, the gap between germline ends came to 18 bases. The CDR3 is made up of 17 amino acids. Germline V gene sequence: CDR1 SGHAT, CDR2 FQNNGV. CDR3 nucleotides: TGTGCCAGCAGCTTAATTTGGGGGCTACCCTTATCCTACGAGCAGTACTTC. Translating it yields CASSLIWGLPLSYEQYF. The variable domain in full, completed from reference TRBV11-2 and TRBJ2-7, reads EAGVAQSPRYKIIEKRQSVAFWCNPISGHATLYWYQQILGQGPKLLIQFQNNGVVDDSQLPKDRFSAERLKGVDSTLKIQPAKLEDSAVYLCASSLIWGLPLSYEQYFGPGTRLTVT.

In this sample, this clone turned up a few times. The chain links TRBV2 to TRBJ1-1; D is possibly TRBD1 (6 bases). The length of the CDR3 is 14 residues. V lost 4 bases and J lost 10, with 19 bases in between. Germline V lookup: CDR1 SNHLY, CDR2 FYNNEI. CDR3 bases: TGTGCCAGCAGTGGGGTTGGGGGGCTAAGGGGAGCTTTCTTT. This sequence encodes CASSGVGGLRGAFF.

This chain links TRBV11-2 with TRBJ1-1; D remains unclear. Germline V lookup: CDR1 SGHAT, CDR2 FQNNGV. The V and J ends lost 2 bases and 1 base respectively, with 8 bases between them. The CDR3 covers 14 residues. The CDR3 reads CASSLRTGNTEAFF. DNA of the CDR3: TGTGCCAGCAGCTTACGGACGGGGAACACTGAAGCTTTCTTT.

This chain joins TRBV9 and TRBJ1-2, with D maybe TRBD1 (5 bases). The V gene's germline CDR1 is SGDLS and CDR2 YYNGEE. This CDR3 is 17 amino acids long. Trimming left V 0 bases short and J 6 bases short, with 21 bases between. The CDR3 here is CASSVAQDHVGEDGYTF. The CDR3 nucleotides read TGTGCCAGCAGCGTAGCCCAGGACCACGTGGGGGAGGATGGCTACACCTTC.

The chain combines TRBV9 with TRBJ1-2; TRBD1 matches 7 bases. CDR1 is SGDLS and CDR2 is YYNGEE in the germline V gene. The CDR3 contains 13 residues. V was clipped by 7 bases and J by 2 bases; unmatched bases: 5. The CDR3, as DNA: TGTGCCAGCCAGGGAGGGGGCAACTATGGCTACACCTTC. Translating it yields CASQGGGNYGYTF.

The V gene is TRBV5-1, the J gene TRBJ2-3; 8 bases map to TRBD2. The V gene's germline CDR1 is SGHRS and CDR2 YFSETQ. Trimming removed 2 bases from V and 2 bases from J; junction bases left unmatched: 4. This CDR3 spans 15 amino acids. The CDR3 DNA follows: TGCGCCAGCAGCTTACTAGCGGTATCCACAGATACGCAGTATTTT. This sequence encodes CASSLLAVSTDTQYF.